The rows below give T cell receptor beta chains drawn from one sample of a study of blood T cell repertoires in COVID-19. Generated by immunoSEQ multiplex PCR, the TCRdb table keeps only in-frame clones and is missing some. Of around 100,000 clones in the sample, roughly 84% were seen once. The sample taken for sequencing was peripheral blood. Every receptor here comes from a woman aged 40 to 55 with acute or convalescent COVID-19. Both conserved end residues are part of each CDR3. The D gene is left open where the match is weak. Size is omitted from some rows. Given values are once, few, many or a class for expanded clones.

TGTGCCAGCAGTACACAGGGAGGGTACGAGCAGTACTTC | CASSTQGGYEQYF | NA | TRBV12-3/TRBV12-4 | NA | 13 | TRBJ2-7
TGTGCCAGCAGCCGGGGGGGTCTCAATGAGCAGTTCTTC | CASSRGGLNEQFF | TRBD2 | TRBV3-1/TRBV3-2 | NA | 13 | TRBJ2-1
TGTGCCAGCAGTCTTGAGACAGGGATGACTGAAGCTTTCTTT | CASSLETGMTEAFF | TRBD1 | TRBV6-5 | NA | 14 | TRBJ1-1
TGTGCCACCCTTGGCAGGGGTATGGTCTATGGCTACACCTTC | CATLGRGMVYGYTF | NA | TRBV28 | NA | 14 | TRBJ1-2
TGTGCCAGCAGCTTAGCCCAGGGACTTAATGAAAAACTGTTTTTT | CASSLAQGLNEKLFF | NA | TRBV7-9 | NA | 15 | TRBJ1-4
TGTGCCAGCAGACGTGCAGGCGGGGGTAACTATGGCTACACCTTC | CASRRAGGGNYGYTF | NA | TRBV27 | NA | 15 | TRBJ1-2
TGTGCCAGCAGCTTAGATCGTAGCGATACGCAGTATTTT | CASSLDRSDTQYF | NA | TRBV11-2 | NA | 13 | TRBJ2-3
TGTGCCTGGACAGGGCGACTCTATGGCTACACCTTC | CAWTGRLYGYTF | NA | TRBV30 | NA | 12 | TRBJ1-2
TGCGCCACCCAGCGACAGGGATCAGGGGCCAACGTCCTGACTTTC | CATQRQGSGANVLTF | TRBD1 | TRBV5-1 | NA | 15 | TRBJ2-6
TGTGCCAGCAGCCGCTACGCAGGGAACACCGGGGAGCTGTTTTTT | CASSRYAGNTGELFF | NA | TRBV7-3 | NA | 15 | TRBJ2-2
TGTGCCATCAAGGGACAGGGGGACTATGGCTACACCTTC | CAIKGQGDYGYTF | TRBD1 | TRBV10-3 | NA | 13 | TRBJ1-2
TGTGCCAGCAGCGAACAGGGGAACACCGGGGAGCTGTTTTTT | CASSEQGNTGELFF | NA | TRBV7-3 | NA | 14 | TRBJ2-2
TGTGCCAGCAGTTCTGGACTAGCGGGGGGGGGCTACGAGCAGTACTTC | CASSSGLAGGGYEQYF | TRBD2 | TRBV27 | NA | 16 | TRBJ2-7
TGTGCCAGCAGCCAAGCCGACCGCAGGGGCAAACTGTTTTTT | CASSQADRRGKLFF | NA | TRBV3-1/TRBV3-2 | NA | 14 | TRBJ1-4
TGTGCCAGCAGTCAGACAGGAAACACTGAAGCTTTCTTT | CASSQTGNTEAFF | NA | TRBV6-5 | few | 13 | TRBJ1-1
TGCGCCAGCAGCTTATCGGGGTACACTGAAGCTTTCTTT | CASSLSGYTEAFF | NA | TRBV5-1 | NA | 13 | TRBJ1-1
TGTGCCAGCAAATTCGGACTAAACAATGAGCAGTTCTTC | CASKFGLNNEQFF | NA | TRBV6-1 | NA | 13 | TRBJ2-1
TGTGCCAGCAGCTTAGTTTACGGGGAAGGCACAGATACGCAGTATTTT | CASSLVYGEGTDTQYF | NA | TRBV7-2 | few | 16 | TRBJ2-3
TGTGCCAGCAGCGTTATGTTGAGGGACGAGCAGTACTTC | CASSVMLRDEQYF | NA | TRBV7-2 | NA | 13 | TRBJ2-7
TGTGCCAGCAGCCAAGGGGGGCGGATTGAAGCTTTCTTT | CASSQGGRIEAFF | NA | TRBV3-1/TRBV3-2 | few | 13 | TRBJ1-1
TGTGCCAGCAGTTTAGCGTCTCGGGCTGAAGCTTTCTTT | CASSLASRAEAFF | NA | TRBV27 | once | 13 | TRBJ1-1
TGTGCCAGCAGCTTACGACAGGGGGGCCCCGGGGAGCTGTTTTTT | CASSLRQGGPGELFF | TRBD1 | TRBV13 | once | 15 | TRBJ2-2
TGTGCCAGCAGCCTCCGAGGAACTAGAGGGCAAGAGACCCAGTACTTC | CASSLRGTRGQETQYF | NA | TRBV9 | once | 16 | TRBJ2-5
TGTGCCAGCAGCTTAGCCGGACAGGTCCAGGAGACCCAGTACTTC | CASSLAGQVQETQYF | TRBD1 | TRBV11-2 | NA | 15 | TRBJ2-5
TGTGCCAGCAGCTTGGGGGACAGGGGCGGGAATGAGCAGTTCTTC | CASSLGDRGGNEQFF | TRBD1 | TRBV5-8 | NA | 15 | TRBJ2-1
TGTGCCAGTAGTCCAAGGACAGGGCAGTCCGAGCAGTACTTC | CASSPRTGQSEQYF | TRBD1 | TRBV19 | once | 14 | TRBJ2-7
TGTGCAAGTCGCTGCATCTCTATGTGGACTGAAGCTTTCTTT | CASRCISMWTEAFF | NA | TRBV12-2 | NA | 14 | TRBJ1-1
TGTGCCAGCAGCTTATTTAGCGGCTCCACAGATACGCAGTATTTT | CASSLFSGSTDTQYF | NA | TRBV11-3 | NA | 15 | TRBJ2-3
TGCGCCAGCAGCCCGACGGGACAGGGGCTCCAGGAGGCTTTCTTT | CASSPTGQGLQEAFF | TRBD1 | TRBV5-1 | NA | 15 | TRBJ1-1
TGTGCCAGCAGCGCACAGGAGTGGGACTATGGCTACACCTTC | CASSAQEWDYGYTF | NA | TRBV5-6 | NA | 14 | TRBJ1-2
TGCGCCAGCAGCCTCGGTCATAGCAATCAGCCCCAGCATTTT | CASSLGHSNQPQHF | NA | TRBV5-1 | NA | 14 | TRBJ1-5
TGCGCCAGCAGCCAAGCCCGGACAGATCTTACTGAAGCTTTCTTT | CASSQARTDLTEAFF | NA | TRBV4-1 | NA | 15 | TRBJ1-1
TGTGCCAGCAGCCAAATCACTTCCGGGACAGGGGAGGGAAACATTCAGTACTTC | CASSQITSGTGEGNIQYF | TRBD1 | TRBV3-1/TRBV3-2 | NA | 18 | TRBJ2-4
TGTGCCAGCATTCGGGGGGGTCAACTGTTTTTT | CASIRGGQLFF | NA | TRBV28 | NA | 11 | TRBJ1-4
TGTGCCAGCAGCCTCCTGGGCAGACAAGAGACCCAGTACTTC | CASSLLGRQETQYF | NA | TRBV6-5 | once | 14 | TRBJ2-5
TGCAGTGCGAGTATTCGGGGAAGCACAGATACGCAGTATTTT | CSASIRGSTDTQYF | NA | TRBV20-1 | NA | 14 | TRBJ2-3
TGCGCCAGCAGCTTACGGGGGGACAATGAGCAGTTCTTC | CASSLRGDNEQFF | TRBD2 | TRBV5-1 | NA | 13 | TRBJ2-1
TGTGCCAGCCACAAAGGGGTTCGCCACTATGGCTACACCTTC | CASHKGVRHYGYTF | NA | TRBV19 | NA | 14 | TRBJ1-2
TGTGCCAGCTTACTAGCGGACACAGATACGCAGTATTTT | CASLLADTDTQYF | TRBD2 | TRBV2 | NA | 13 | TRBJ2-3
TGTGCCAGCAGTGAAAGGTGGCGCGGCAAGAGAACCCTCCACTTT | CASSERWRGKRTLHF | NA | TRBV25-1 | NA | 15 | TRBJ1-6